One sample yielded the 10 T cell receptor beta chains listed below, sequenced in a study of T cells expressing NK-cell markers. TCRdb re-called the 5' RACE reads; every CDR3 protein appears as one record, without DNA. Recorded for this sample: 440,000 or so distinct CDR3 sequences. The sample was blood T cells: a sorted CD56 or NKG2C T cell subset, CD4+ or CD8+ T cells, or bulk PBMC T cells (not recorded which). These TCRs come from a woman aged 18 to 75 in good health.

The CDR3 sequence is CASSGVQGANVLTF. The chain couples TRBV18 to TRBJ2-6. The CDR3 extends over 14 amino acids. CDR1 is KGHSH and CDR2 is LQKENI in the germline V gene.

The J gene is TRBJ2-7, the V gene TRBV29-1. CDR1 and CDR2 (germline): SQVTM, ANQGSEA. The CDR3 covers 11 residues. The CDR3 protein is CSVNVDYEQYF.

V gene TRBV6-2 or TRBV6-3 combines with J gene TRBJ2-1; lacking DNA, the TRBD1 call made by TCRdb goes unchecked. Germline CDR1 is MNHEY and CDR2 is SVGEGT. The CDR3 is made up of 12 amino acids. CDR3 sequence: CAISQGHNEQFF.

J is TRBJ1-1 and V is TRBV12-3 or TRBV12-4; TCRdb's D gene call, TRBD1, goes unchecked for lack of DNA. This CDR3 contains 13 residues. CDR3 amino acids: CASSGTYNTEAFF.

The J gene is TRBJ2-1, the V gene TRBV7-2; checking the TCRdb D call of TRBD1 is not possible without DNA. The length of the CDR3 is 15 residues. Germline V CDR1 and CDR2: SGHTA, FQGNSA. The CDR3: CASSLGRGAGNEQFF.

The gene calls are TRBV7-9 and TRBJ2-7; TCRdb proposes TRBD1, but this gene call is untestable without DNA. The CDR3 is 15 amino acids. Looked up from germline, CDR1 is SEHNR and CDR2 is FQNEAQ (reference sequence). CDR3 sequence reads: CASSYPSQGAYEQYF.

The rearrangement uses TRBV30 and TRBJ2-5; TCRdb proposes TRBD2, but this gene call is untestable without DNA. The germline gives CDR1 GTSNPN, CDR2 SVGIG (reference sequence). The CDR3 consists of 14 residues. CDR3: CAWSRKLAMETQYF.

The chain combines TRBV28 with TRBJ2-1; the D call of TRBD2 rests on TCRdb alone, since no DNA is present to check it. CDR3 length equals 16 residues. The V gene's germline CDR1 is MDHEN and CDR2 SYDVKM. The CDR3 reads CASSFPLAGERNEQFF. Combining the CDR3 with reference TRBV28 and TRBJ2-1 gives the whole variable domain DVKVTQSSRYLVKRTGEKVFLECVQDMDHENMFWYRQDPGLGLRLIYFSYDVKMKEKGDIPEGYSVSREKKERFSLILESASTNQTSMYLCASSFPLAGERNEQFFGPGTRLTVL.

The rearrangement joins TRBV20-1 to TRBJ2-3; TCRdb returns TRBD2, unconfirmable since there is no DNA. The germline V gene encodes CDR1 DFQATT and CDR2 SNEGSKA (reference sequence). The CDR3 is made up of 16 amino acids. CDR3 sequence reads: CSARDSQRRSTDTQYF.

V and J are TRBV12-3 or TRBV12-4 and TRBJ1-1; the D call of TRBD1 rests on TCRdb alone, since no DNA is present to check it. This CDR3 region has 13 residues. The CDR3 is CASEAVRSTEAFF.